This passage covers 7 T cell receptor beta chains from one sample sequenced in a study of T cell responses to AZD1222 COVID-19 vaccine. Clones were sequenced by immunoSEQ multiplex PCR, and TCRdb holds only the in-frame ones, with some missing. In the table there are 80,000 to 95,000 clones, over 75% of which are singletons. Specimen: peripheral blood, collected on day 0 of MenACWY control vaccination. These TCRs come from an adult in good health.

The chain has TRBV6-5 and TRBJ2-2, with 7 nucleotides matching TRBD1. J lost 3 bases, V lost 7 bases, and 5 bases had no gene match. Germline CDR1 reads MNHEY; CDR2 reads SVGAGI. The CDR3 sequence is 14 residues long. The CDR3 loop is CASILTGYTGELFF. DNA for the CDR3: TGTGCCAGCATTTTGACAGGGTACACCGGGGAGCTGTTTTTT.

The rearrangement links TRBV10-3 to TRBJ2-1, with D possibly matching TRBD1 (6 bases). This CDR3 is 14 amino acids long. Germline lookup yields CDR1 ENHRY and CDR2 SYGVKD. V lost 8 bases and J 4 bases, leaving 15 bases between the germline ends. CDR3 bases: TGTGCCATCCTGGACAGTAAAGGTTACAATGAGCAGTTCTTC. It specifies CAILDSKGYNEQFF.

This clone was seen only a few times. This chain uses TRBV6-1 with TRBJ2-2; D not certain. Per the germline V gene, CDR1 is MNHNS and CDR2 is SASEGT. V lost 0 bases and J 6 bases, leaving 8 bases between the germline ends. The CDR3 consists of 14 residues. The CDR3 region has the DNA TGTGCCAGCAGTGAAGCGCAACTCCCCGGGGAGCTGTTTTTT. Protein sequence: CASSEAQLPGELFF.

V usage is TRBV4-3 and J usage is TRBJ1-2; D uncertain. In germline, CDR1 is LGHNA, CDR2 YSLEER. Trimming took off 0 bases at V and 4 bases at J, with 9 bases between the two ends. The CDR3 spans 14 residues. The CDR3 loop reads CASSQDGSFYGYTF. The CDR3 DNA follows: TGCGCCAGCAGCCAAGACGGGTCATTCTATGGCTACACCTTC.

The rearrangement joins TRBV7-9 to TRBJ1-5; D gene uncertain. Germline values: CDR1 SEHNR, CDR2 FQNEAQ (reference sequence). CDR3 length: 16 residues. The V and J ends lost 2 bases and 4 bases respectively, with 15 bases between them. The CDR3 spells CASSLLIGGRNQPQHF. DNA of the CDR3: TGTGCCAGCAGCTTATTGATTGGTGGCAGAAATCAGCCCCAGCATTTT.

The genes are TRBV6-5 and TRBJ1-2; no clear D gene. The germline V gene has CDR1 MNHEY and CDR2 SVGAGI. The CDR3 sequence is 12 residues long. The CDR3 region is CAALKANYGYTF. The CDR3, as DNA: TGTGCGGCCCTCAAGGCTAACTATGGCTACACCTTC.

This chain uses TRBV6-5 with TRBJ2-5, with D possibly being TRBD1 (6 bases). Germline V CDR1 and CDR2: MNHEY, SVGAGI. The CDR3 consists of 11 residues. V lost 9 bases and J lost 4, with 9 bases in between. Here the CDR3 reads CASRQVETQYF. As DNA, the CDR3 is TGTGCCAGTCGACAGGTAGAGACCCAGTACTTC.